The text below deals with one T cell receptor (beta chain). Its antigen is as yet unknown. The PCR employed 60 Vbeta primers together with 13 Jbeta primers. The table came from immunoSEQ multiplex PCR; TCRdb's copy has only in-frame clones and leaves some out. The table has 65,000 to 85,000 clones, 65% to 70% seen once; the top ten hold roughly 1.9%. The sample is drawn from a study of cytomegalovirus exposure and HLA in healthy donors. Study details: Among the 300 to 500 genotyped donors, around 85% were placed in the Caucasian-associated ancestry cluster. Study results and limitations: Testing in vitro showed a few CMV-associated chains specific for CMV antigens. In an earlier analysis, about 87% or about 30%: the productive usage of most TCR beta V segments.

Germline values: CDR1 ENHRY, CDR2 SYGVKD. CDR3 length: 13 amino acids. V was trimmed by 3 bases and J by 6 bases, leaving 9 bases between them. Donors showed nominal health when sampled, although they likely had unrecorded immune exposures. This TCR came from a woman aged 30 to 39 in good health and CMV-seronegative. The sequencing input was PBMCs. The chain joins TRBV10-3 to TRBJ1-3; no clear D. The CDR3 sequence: CAISELLTNTIYF. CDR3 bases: TGTGCCATCAGTGAACTTCTTACAAACACCATATATTTT.